The 15 T cell receptor beta chains below were found in one sample sequenced in a study of blood T cell repertoires in COVID-19. Only in-frame clones appear in the TCRdb table, and some are missing; sequencing was by immunoSEQ multiplex PCR. The sample lists about 280,000 clones; more than 80% were seen once. Source material: peripheral blood. The receptors stem from a woman in her 30s with active or convalescent COVID-19.

The V call is TRBV19, the J call TRBJ2-7; 8 bases fit TRBD1. After removal of 7 bases from V and 3 bases from J, the junction contained 8 bases not matched to a gene. The CDR3 runs 14 residues. Germline-derived CDR1 and CDR2 are LNHDA and SQIVND (reference sequence). The CDR3 reads CASKPRGLNYEQYF. CDR3 nucleotide sequence: TGTGCCAGTAAGCCCAGGGGGCTCAACTACGAGCAGTACTTC.

J is TRBJ2-1 and V is TRBV2; D is unclear. The V end was cut by 8 bases, the J end by 2 bases, with 10 bases between. The CDR3 is 13 amino acids. The germline gives CDR1 SNHLY, CDR2 FYNNEI. The CDR3 spells CASAVTTYNEQFF. The CDR3 DNA sequence: TGTGCCAGCGCGGTCACGACCTACAATGAGCAGTTCTTC. The full variable domain, with the rest looked up from reference TRBV2 and TRBJ2-1, is EPEVTQTPSHQVTQMGQEVILRCVPISNHLYFYWYRQILGQKVEFLVSFYNNEISEKSEIFDDQFSVERPDGSNFTLKIRSTKLEDSAMYFCASAVTTYNEQFFGPGTRLTVL.

This chain joins TRBV28 and TRBJ1-5, with unresolved D. The CDR3 sequence is 16 residues long. Germline lookup yields CDR1 MDHEN and CDR2 SYDVKM. Trimming stripped 2 bases from V and 0 bases from J, with 11 bases between. In DNA, the CDR3 is TGTGCCAGCAGTTTACCTGGCCGCAATAGCAATCAGCCCCAGCATTTT. Amino acid sequence: CASSLPGRNSNQPQHF.

The V gene is TRBV3-1 (or the pseudogene TRBV3-2), the J gene TRBJ2-3; 8 bases match TRBD1. The V segment lost 1 base and the J segment 8 bases; nucleotides outside the gene matches: 14. The CDR3 loop spans 17 amino acids. CDR1 LGHDT and CDR2 YNNKEL come from the germline V gene (reference sequence). CDR3 protein: CASSQGRTGLSPGTQYF. CDR3 sequence (DNA): TGTGCCAGCAGCCAAGGTAGGACAGGGCTCTCTCCGGGTACGCAGTATTTT.

Comments on this clone: The sample holds other DNA sequences that translate to the same CDR3. The rearrangement links TRBV18 to TRBJ2-5; possible D gene TRBD2, 6 bases. The CDR3 sequence is 13 residues long. Germline V gene sequence: CDR1 KGHSH, CDR2 LQKENI. V was clipped by 3 bases and J by 3 bases, with 8 bases between them. The CDR3 loop reads CASSPTGEETQYF. The CDR3 nucleotides read TGTGCCAGCTCACCGACGGGGGAAGAGACCCAGTACTTC.

This chain links TRBV12-3 or TRBV12-4 with TRBJ2-1; D ambiguous. The CDR3 covers 13 residues. Trimming removed 1 base at V and 8 bases at J, with 9 bases between. The CDR3 DNA reads TGTGCCAGCAGTTTAGTCCTGCGTGATGAGCAGTTCTTC. Its protein is CASSLVLRDEQFF.

The chain uses TRBV15 and TRBJ1-6; D might be TRBD1 (5 bases). With 3 bases removed from V and 11 bases from J, the gap between germline ends came to 17 bases. CDR1 and CDR2 (germline): LNHNV, YYDKDF (reference sequence). The CDR3 contains 15 residues. This chain's CDR3 is CATSREAQGLTPLHF. The CDR3 coding sequence is TGTGCCACCAGCAGGGAAGCTCAGGGTTTGACACCCCTCCACTTT.

This chain links TRBV6-2 or TRBV6-3 with TRBJ2-1; a possible D gene is TRBD2 (6 bases). The CDR3 length is 16 residues. The germline CDR1 and CDR2 sequences are MNHEY and SVGEGT. Trimming removed 5 bases from V and 5 bases from J, with 19 bases in between. CDR3 DNA sequence: TGTGCCAGCAGTCCATCGGAAGAGCGGGTAAACAATGAGCAGTTCTTC. Its protein is CASSPSEERVNNEQFF.

V and J are TRBV24-1 and TRBJ2-7; 12 bases align to TRBD1. The CDR3 sequence is 15 residues long. Germline CDR1 and CDR2: KGHDR and SFDVKD. Trimming took 4 bases from V and 6 from J; bases not matched to a gene: 6. The CDR3 DNA reads TGTGCCACCAGTGACCCTGGGACAGGGGGCAGCGAGCAGTACTTC. Encoded protein: CATSDPGTGGSEQYF.

The V call is TRBV6-2 or TRBV6-3, the J call TRBJ2-1; a possible D gene is TRBD1 (6 bases). The CDR3 has 15 amino acids. The V gene's germline CDR1 is MNHEY and CDR2 SVGEGT. V was trimmed by 6 bases and J by 5 bases, leaving 17 bases between them. Here the CDR3 DNA reads TGTGCCAGCAGCCCCGGGCGTTGGGGGCACAATGAGCAGTTCTTC. It encodes CASSPGRWGHNEQFF.

The V gene is TRBV5-1, the J gene TRBJ2-3, with D perhaps matching TRBD2 (5 bases). Between the trimmed V and J ends, which lost 0 bases and 4 bases, there was a span of 18 bases. This CDR3 spans 17 amino acids. Germline V lookup: CDR1 SGHRS, CDR2 YFSETQ. CDR3 bases: TGCGCCAGCAGCTTGGCCGTTGGGCTAGCTACATCAGATACGCAGTATTTT. It encodes CASSLAVGLATSDTQYF.

V gene TRBV18 combines with J gene TRBJ2-7; D may be TRBD2 (8 bases). The CDR3 is 14 amino acids. Trimming took off 7 bases at V and 3 bases at J, with 16 bases between the two ends. Germline CDR1 KGHSH, CDR2 LQKENI. This CDR3 reads CASFDRAGGYEQYF. CDR3 nucleotides: TGTGCCAGCTTCGACAGGGCGGGGGGCTACGAGCAGTACTTC.

The V and J genes are TRBV9 and TRBJ1-1, with D unclear. Germline CDR1 SGDLS, CDR2 YYNGEE. V was cut by 3 bases and J by 0 bases, with 21 bases left in between. CDR3 length equals 18 residues. CDR3: CASSGGIISGGMNTEAFF. CDR3 DNA: TGTGCCAGCAGCGGAGGGATCATTTCGGGTGGAATGAACACTGAAGCTTTCTTT.

V usage is TRBV10-3 and J usage is TRBJ1-5; no clear D. The V and J ends lost 6 bases and 4 bases respectively, with 7 bases between them. The CDR3 is 12 residues long. The germline CDR1 and CDR2 sequences are ENHRY and SYGVKD. The CDR3 is CAISPNNQPQHF. DNA for the CDR3: TGTGCCATCAGCCCTAATAATCAGCCCCAGCATTTT.

The rearrangement joins TRBV7-2 to TRBJ2-3, with D hard to call. This CDR3 is 15 amino acids long. V lost 0 bases and J 0 bases, leaving 7 bases between the germline ends. Germline CDR1 SGHTA, CDR2 FQGNSA. The CDR3 protein is CASSLAGVSTDTQYF. The CDR3 nucleotides are TGTGCCAGCAGCTTAGCTGGAGTGAGCACAGATACGCAGTATTTT.